The rows below give T cell receptor beta chains drawn from one sample of a study of T cells after somatic rescue of genetic block. Here immunoSEQ multiplex PCR was the method, and the copy in TCRdb shows in-frame clones only, minus some. The table shows about 67,000 clones, with just over 90% occurring only once. The sequenced material came from peripheral blood mononuclear cells (PBMCs). The receptors were gathered from a man in his forties. Both conserved end residues are part of each CDR3. A D gene is named only where the DNA matches it firmly. Not all rows give a size; the values are once, few, many and, for expanded clones, a class.

CASSAQLGRDTQYF	TGTGCCAGCAGCGCCCAGTTGGGGAGAGATACGCAGTATTTT	.	.	TRBV11-2	TRBJ2-3
CASSGNRFPSTDTQYF	TGTGCCAGCAGCGGAAACAGATTCCCCAGCACAGATACGCAGTATTTT	.	.	TRBV9	TRBJ2-3
CASTDSGPLHF	TGTGCCAGCACCGACAGTGGACCCCTCCACTTT	.	.	TRBV27	TRBJ1-6
CASSIATSGGAKNIQYF	TGTGCCAGTAGTATTGCGACTAGCGGGGGAGCCAAAAACATTCAGTACTTC	.	TRBD2	TRBV19	TRBJ2-4
CASSLGGGGFQYF	TGTGCCAGCAGTCTGGGTGGGGGGGGATTTCAGTACTTC	.	TRBD2	TRBV6-4	TRBJ2-4
CASSEAGRSQPQHF	TGTGCCAGCAGTGAAGCGGGACGTAGTCAGCCCCAGCATTTT	.	.	TRBV6-1	TRBJ1-5
CASSERGRNQPQHF	TGTGCCAGCAGTGAAAGGGGGCGAAATCAGCCCCAGCATTTT	.	TRBD1	TRBV2	TRBJ1-5
CASSQDIGGWNSPLHF	TGTGCCAGCAGCCAAGATATAGGGGGGTGGAATTCACCCCTCCACTTT	.	.	TRBV4-2	TRBJ1-6
CACRVAGGPYEQYF	TGTGCCTGCCGCGTGGCGGGAGGCCCCTACGAGCAGTACTTC	.	TRBD2	TRBV30	TRBJ2-7
CASSFQFISGANVLTF	TGCGCCAGCAGCTTCCAGTTCATCTCTGGGGCCAACGTCCTGACTTTC	once	.	TRBV5-1	TRBJ2-6
CSAGQGALGEAFF	TGCAGCGCCGGACAGGGGGCTCTTGGTGAAGCTTTCTTT	.	TRBD1	TRBV29-1	TRBJ1-1
CASSLPLHPYNEQFF	TGTGCCAGCAGCTTACCCCTGCACCCCTACAATGAGCAGTTCTTC	.	.	TRBV7-8	TRBJ2-1
CASSLVGSGSRYEQFF	TGTGCCAGCAGCTTAGTAGGTAGCGGGAGTAGGTATGAGCAGTTCTTC	.	TRBD2	TRBV13	TRBJ2-1
CASRGTSGPNEKLFF	TGTGCCAGCAGAGGCACGTCAGGGCCTAATGAAAAACTGTTTTTT	once	.	TRBV6-5	TRBJ1-4
CASSPLTGAGNTIYF	TGTGCCAGCAGCCCATTGACAGGGGCCGGAAACACCATATATTTT	.	TRBD1	TRBV11-2	TRBJ1-3
CASSLAGPTTEAFF	TGTGCCAGCAGCTTAGCTGGGCCCACCACTGAAGCTTTCTTT	.	.	TRBV7-9	TRBJ1-1
CASSQDIPRDTQYF	TGTGCCAGCAGCCAAGACATTCCTAGGGATACGCAGTATTTT	.	.	TRBV14	TRBJ2-3
CASSLWGYEQYF	TGTGCCAGCAGCTTGTGGGGCTACGAGCAGTACTTC	.	.	TRBV5-4	TRBJ2-7
CASSQIMGATGELFF	TGCGCCAGCAGCCAAATTATGGGGGCCACCGGGGAGCTGTTTTTT	.	.	TRBV4-1	TRBJ2-2
CATFQGARTEAFF	TGTGCCACTTTTCAGGGGGCTAGGACTGAAGCTTTCTTT	.	TRBD1	TRBV6-5	TRBJ1-1
CASSWPRGQGGWNEQFF	TGCGCCAGCAGCTGGCCGAGAGGACAGGGGGGTTGGAATGAGCAGTTCTTC	.	TRBD1	TRBV5-1	TRBJ2-1
CAISESSRDTQYF	TGTGCCATCAGTGAGTCTAGTAGGGATACGCAGTATTTT	.	.	TRBV10-3	TRBJ2-3
CAIGPYPSSGANVLTF	TGTGCCATCGGGCCTTACCCCTCCTCTGGGGCCAACGTCCTGACTTTC	.	.	TRBV28	TRBJ2-6
CSVAGDYGYTF	TGCAGCGTTGCCGGAGACTATGGCTACACCTTC	.	.	TRBV29-1	TRBJ1-2
CASSPSQPPGLAAETQYF	TGCGCCAGCAGCCCCAGCCAGCCCCCGGGACTAGCGGCAGAGACCCAGTACTTC	.	TRBD2	TRBV5-1	TRBJ2-5
CAWSMTGSEAFF	TGTGCCTGGAGTATGACGGGGTCTGAAGCTTTCTTT	.	.	TRBV30	TRBJ1-1
CATSRPGHHREQYF	TGTGCCACCAGCAGACCGGGACATCATAGGGAGCAGTACTTC	.	.	TRBV15	TRBJ2-7
CASSPLLTGTGLNTEAFF	TGTGCCAGCTCACCACTTTTAACTGGGACAGGCCTGAACACTGAAGCTTTCTTT	.	TRBD1	TRBV18	TRBJ1-1
CASSEGPGSGYEQYF	TGTGCCAGCAGTGAAGGCCCAGGGTCTGGCTACGAGCAGTACTTC	.	.	TRBV6-1	TRBJ2-7
CASSGRTGRSHEQYF	TGTGCCAGCAGCGGAAGGACGGGGAGGTCCCACGAGCAGTACTTC	.	.	TRBV7-8	TRBJ2-7
CASSPLDSSYEQYF	TGTGCCAGCTCACCACTGGACAGTTCCTACGAGCAGTACTTC	.	.	TRBV18	TRBJ2-7
CASSLEGYEQYF	TGCGCCAGCAGCTTGGAAGGGTACGAGCAGTACTTC	once	.	TRBV5-1	TRBJ2-7
CASSQTELMNTEAFF	TGCGCCAGCAGCCAGACGGAACTGATGAACACTGAAGCTTTCTTT	.	.	TRBV4-1	TRBJ1-1
CASSPSWAEAFF	TGTGCCAGCAGCCCGAGTTGGGCTGAAGCTTTCTTT	.	.	TRBV6-6	TRBJ1-1
CASSFPESNQPQHF	TGTGCCAGCAGCTTTCCGGAGAGCAATCAGCCCCAGCATTTT	.	.	TRBV7-8	TRBJ1-5
CASSTKSGGTDTQYF	TGTGCCAGCAGCACTAAGTCCGGGGGCACAGATACGCAGTATTTT	.	.	TRBV5-4	TRBJ2-3
CASSRLAGVNEQFF	TGTGCCAGCAGCCGACTAGCGGGAGTTAATGAGCAGTTCTTC	.	TRBD2	TRBV28	TRBJ2-1
CASSPKGSGANVLTF	TGTGCCAGCAGCCCCAAGGGCTCTGGGGCCAACGTCCTGACTTTC	.	.	TRBV9	TRBJ2-6
CASSLTGGAHNEQFF	TGTGCCAGCAGCTTGACAGGAGGAGCGCACAATGAGCAGTTCTTC	once	.	TRBV5-4	TRBJ2-1
CASSSYREPDEKLFF	TGTGCCAGCAGCAGTTACAGAGAGCCAGATGAAAAACTGTTTTTT	.	.	TRBV6-5	TRBJ1-4
CASSPYINEKLFF	TGTGCCAGCAGCCCATACATTAATGAAAAACTGTTTTTT	.	.	TRBV6-5	TRBJ1-4
CAIQRGPSTDTQYF	TGTGCCATCCAGCGGGGGCCTAGCACAGATACGCAGTATTTT	.	TRBD2	TRBV10-3	TRBJ2-3
CASSYYGGRADEQFF	TGTGCCAGCAGTTACTATGGCGGGAGGGCCGATGAGCAGTTCTTC	.	TRBD2	TRBV6-5	TRBJ2-1
CASSSGGGLETQYF	TGTGCCAGCAGCTCCGGTGGGGGTTTGGAGACCCAGTACTTC	once	.	TRBV7-2	TRBJ2-5
CASSQNRDGNTIYF	TGCGCCAGCAGCCAAAACAGGGATGGAAACACCATATATTTT	.	.	TRBV4-1	TRBJ1-3